The sequence of this TCR beta chain was determined in a study of identical twins. Germline lookup yields CDR1 MNHEY and CDR2 SMNVEV (reference sequence). This CDR3 has 15 residues. With 4 bases removed from V and 2 bases from J, the gap between germline ends came to 13 bases. TCRdb recomputed calls from the 5' RACE reads with MiXCR, one row per CDR3 protein. The table lists over 200,000 distinct CDR3 sequences, about 10% of them singletons. This sequence joins TRBV27 and TRBJ2-3, with a possible D match to TRBD2 (6 bases). Sequencing used memory T cells sorted from blood. The sequence came from a man aged 50 to 60 in good health. In DNA form, the CDR3 reads TGTGCCAGCAGTTCACCTAGCGCAAACACAGATACGCAGTATTTT. Translated, it gives CASSSPSANTDTQYF.